These 28 T cell receptor beta chains were all obtained from the same sample, sequenced in a study of blood T cell repertoires in COVID-19. Generated by immunoSEQ multiplex PCR, the TCRdb table keeps only in-frame clones and is missing some. Of some 340,000 clones listed, roughly 85% are singletons. The material sequenced was peripheral blood. The receptors derive from a woman aged 18 to 35 with acute or convalescent COVID-19.

The count of this clone is one. The chain is built from TRBV7-2 and TRBJ2-2; the match to TRBD2 covers 13 bases. J was trimmed by 6 bases and V by 5 bases; bases with no gene match: 9. From germline, CDR1 is SGHTA and CDR2 FQGNSA. The CDR3 spans 17 residues. DNA of the CDR3: TGTGCCAGCAGCCCTCGGACTAGCGGGAGAGGGCCCGGGGAGCTGTTTTTT. The encoded protein is CASSPRTSGRGPGELFF.

The chain couples TRBV4-2 to TRBJ2-7; the match to TRBD2 covers 7 bases. With 0 bases clipped from V and 4 bases from J, the junction kept 6 bases outside the gene matches. The CDR3 covers 15 residues. Germline V gives CDR1 LGHNA, CDR2 YNFKEQ. As DNA, the CDR3 is TGTGCCAGCAGCCAAGATAGGGGAGGGGCGTACGAGCAGTACTTC. This codes for CASSQDRGGAYEQYF.

This sequence joins TRBV13 and TRBJ1-2, with a weak D call TRBD1 (5 bases). V dropped 11 bases and J dropped 5 bases, with 15 bases sitting between them. Germline loops: CDR1 PRHDT, CDR2 FYEKMQ (reference sequence). The CDR3 extends over 12 amino acids. CDR3 region: CAVPSGGYGYTF. In DNA, the CDR3 is TGTGCCGTCCCTTCCGGGGGGTATGGCTACACCTTC.

This rearrangement joins TRBV9 to TRBJ1-5; 8 bases agree with TRBD1. Germline CDR1 is SGDLS and CDR2 is YYNGEE. The trim removed 4 bases at V and 0 bases at J, leaving 9 bases unmatched. The CDR3 has 17 amino acids. CDR3 sequence reads: CASSLTGQDYSNQPQHF. Written as DNA, the CDR3 is TGTGCCAGCAGCCTGACGGGACAGGACTATAGCAATCAGCCCCAGCATTTT.

DNA of the CDR3: TGTGCCAGCAGCACCTGGGGCAGCTCCTATAATTCACCCCTCCACTTT. This encodes CASSTWGSSYNSPLHF. This rearrangement joins TRBV7-9 to TRBJ1-6, with D possibly TRBD1 on 5 matching bases. CDR1 is SEHNR and CDR2 is FQNEAQ in the germline V gene (reference sequence). V gave up 5 bases and J gave up 0 bases, with 11 bases separating them. The CDR3 has 16 residues.

The chain carries TRBV4-1 and TRBJ2-2; TRBD2 matches at 15 bases. Germline values: CDR1 MGHRA, CDR2 YSYEKL. The CDR3 consists of 16 residues. The junction had 2 bases not matched to a gene; V was cut back by 5 bases and J by 4 bases. CDR3 in DNA: TGCGCCAGCAGCTCGGGACTAGCGGGGGGCACCGGGGAGCTGTTTTTT. The encoded protein is CASSSGLAGGTGELFF.

V and J are TRBV7-3 and TRBJ2-3; 13 positions match TRBD2. Trimming at V came to 1 base and at J to 4 bases, leaving 14 bases not matched to a gene. Germline assignment: CDR1 SGHTA and CDR2 FQGTGA. This CDR3 contains 20 residues. In nucleotides, the CDR3 is TGTGCCAGCAGCTTAAGGTCCCGGACTAGCGGGAGCGGTGGTTCAGATACGCAGTATTTT. This gives the protein CASSLRSRTSGSGGSDTQYF.

This clone was detected only a few times. J is TRBJ1-2 and V is TRBV9, with D uncertain. The ends were cut back, 3 bases at V and 7 bases at J, with 10 bases in the middle. This CDR3 has 12 residues. Germline CDR1 SGDLS, CDR2 YYNGEE. The CDR3 DNA sequence: TGTGCCAGCAGCGCAGGTTTGGGTGGCTACACCTTC. Translation gives CASSAGLGGYTF.

In this sample, this clone turned up once. This rearrangement joins TRBV9 to TRBJ1-2; D is uncertain. The CDR3 has 15 amino acids. Trimming removed 0 bases from V and 5 bases from J, with 14 bases in between. Germline loops: CDR1 SGDLS, CDR2 YYNGEE. Here the CDR3 DNA reads TGTGCCAGCAGCGTAGAAGAGGAGACGGTTTATGGCTACACCTTC. This translates into CASSVEEETVYGYTF. Full variable domain (remainder filled in from reference TRBV9 and TRBJ1-2): DSGVTQTPKHLITATGQRVTLRCSPRSGDLSVYWYQQSLDQGLQFLIQYYNGEERAKGNILERFSAQQFPDLHSELNLSSLELGDSALYFCASSVEEETVYGYTFGSGTRLTVV.

This clone was seen just once. The chain joins TRBV29-1 to TRBJ1-2; the D is unclear. Trimming stripped 0 bases from V and 6 bases from J, with 17 bases between. Germline CDR1 SQVTM, CDR2 ANQGSEA. The CDR3 runs 15 residues. CDR3 region: CSVEDLGRLVHGYTF. DNA for the CDR3: TGCAGCGTTGAAGATCTTGGCCGACTCGTGCATGGCTACACCTTC.

This clone has just a few counts. The rearrangement links TRBV6-5 to TRBJ1-5, with D possibly matching TRBD1 (5 bases). CDR1 is MNHEY, CDR2 SVGAGI, per germline. Trimming cost V 6 bases and J 4 bases, with 13 bases left between them. This CDR3 contains 14 residues. The CDR3 reads CASSYRPGNQPQHF. Written as DNA, the CDR3 is TGTGCCAGCAGCTATAGGCCAGGGAATCAGCCCCAGCATTTT.

This clone was detected only a few times. The rearrangement joins TRBV7-8 to TRBJ2-7; the D is unclear. This CDR3 comprises 14 residues. V was trimmed by 5 bases and J by 3 bases, leaving 14 bases between them. CDR1 SGHVS and CDR2 FQNEAQ come from the germline V gene. CDR3 residues: CASSPVYPSYEQYF. For the CDR3, the DNA is TGTGCCAGCAGCCCAGTCTATCCTAGCTACGAGCAGTACTTC. The complete variable domain, with remaining parts taken from reference TRBV7-8 and TRBJ2-7, reads GAGVSQSPRYKVAKRGQDVALRCDPISGHVSLFWYQQALGQGPEFLTYFQNEAQLDKSGLPSDRFFAERPEGSVSTLKIQRTQQEDSAVYLCASSPVYPSYEQYFGPGTRLTVT.

In regard to this clone: The sample holds other DNA sequences that translate to the same CDR3. The rearrangement uses TRBV9 and TRBJ1-5; D not certain. Germline CDR1 and CDR2: SGDLS and YYNGEE. The CDR3 totals 14 residues. Trimming removed 0 bases at V and 2 bases at J, with 6 bases between. The CDR3 reads CASSVEGGNQPQHF. The CDR3 nucleotides read TGTGCCAGCAGCGTAGAGGGAGGCAATCAGCCCCAGCATTTT. The whole variable domain, remainder taken from reference TRBV9 and TRBJ1-5, is DSGVTQTPKHLITATGQRVTLRCSPRSGDLSVYWYQQSLDQGLQFLIQYYNGEERAKGNILERFSAQQFPDLHSELNLSSLELGDSALYFCASSVEGGNQPQHFGDGTRLSIL.

This clone was seen a few times. The chain carries TRBV29-1 and TRBJ1-2; D is perhaps TRBD1 (6 bases). The CDR3 is 11 amino acids. Germline V gene lookup returns CDR1 SQVTM and CDR2 ANQGSEA. Trimming left V 8 bases short and J 5 bases short, with 12 bases between. CDR3 in amino acids: CSFRTAYGYTF. The CDR3 region has the DNA TGCAGCTTTCGGACAGCTTATGGCTACACCTTC. The whole variable domain, remainder taken from reference TRBV29-1 and TRBJ1-2, is SAVISQKPSRDICQRGTSLTIQCQVDSQVTMMFWYRQQPGQSLTLIATANQGSEATYESGFVIDKFPISRPNLTFSTLTVSNMSPEDSSIYLCSFRTAYGYTFGSGTRLTVV.

The chain is built from TRBV30 and TRBJ1-1; D is ambiguous. The CDR3 has 12 amino acids. Trimming removed 0 bases from V and 4 bases from J, with 6 bases in between. Germline V lookup: CDR1 GTSNPN, CDR2 SVGIG (reference sequence). The CDR3 loop is CAWSVSGTEAFF. The CDR3 DNA reads TGTGCCTGGAGTGTATCGGGCACTGAAGCTTTCTTT.

This clone was seen just once. The chain carries TRBV24-1 and TRBJ2-3; possibly TRBD1 for D (5 bases). This CDR3 region has 13 residues. The germline V gene encodes CDR1 KGHDR and CDR2 SFDVKD. V was clipped by 5 bases and J by 3 bases, with 8 bases between them. The CDR3 loop is CATSASGTDTQYF. The DNA of the CDR3 is TGTGCCACCAGTGCCTCAGGGACAGATACGCAGTATTTT.

The V call is TRBV5-1, the J call TRBJ1-1; TRBD1 agrees at 10 bases. V shed 3 bases, J shed 5 bases, and the junction held 10 bases outside the gene matches. Germline CDR1 reads SGHRS; CDR2 reads YFSETQ. This CDR3 has 16 amino acids. This CDR3 is CASSSEPGQGWTEAFF. The CDR3 DNA is TGCGCCAGCAGCTCCGAACCGGGACAGGGGTGGACTGAAGCTTTCTTT.

Here the CDR3 reads CASSGGQVRNQPQHF. The CDR3 DNA sequence: TGTGCCAGCAGTGGGGGACAGGTACGCAATCAGCCCCAGCATTTT. V and J are TRBV28 and TRBJ1-5; TRBD1 matches at 8 bases. CDR1 and CDR2 (germline): MDHEN, SYDVKM. V shed 5 bases, J shed 2 bases, and the junction held 5 bases outside the gene matches. The CDR3 spans 15 residues.

In nucleotides, the CDR3 is TGTGCCAGTAGTTACGCCCGACAGGGGGCATATAGCAATCAGCCCCAGCATTTT. Translating gives CASSYARQGAYSNQPQHF. This chain links TRBV19 with TRBJ1-5, with TRBD1 matching 10 bases. Germline loops: CDR1 LNHDA, CDR2 SQIVND (reference sequence). Trimming took 5 bases from V and 0 from J; bases not matched to a gene: 10. The CDR3 sequence is 18 residues long.

This clone appeared once. The J gene is TRBJ2-5, the V gene TRBV5-5; 16 positions match TRBD2. There are 16 residues in the CDR3. CDR1 and CDR2 (germline): SGHKS, YYEKEE (reference sequence). Germline trimming cut 3 bases from V and 2 bases from J; bases unmatched to any gene: 1. The CDR3 region is CASSSGLAGGQETQYF. The CDR3 bases are TGTGCCAGCAGCTCGGGACTAGCGGGAGGGCAAGAGACCCAGTACTTC.

This chain uses TRBV7-6 with TRBJ2-1; TRBD1 matches at 9 bases. V trimming: 5 bases; J trimming: 5 bases; junction bases outside the gene matches: 19. Germline values: CDR1 SGHVS, CDR2 FNYEAQ. This CDR3 contains 19 residues. The CDR3 bases are TGTGCCAGCAGCCGCTGGGGACAGGGTTTCAGTATAAGGGACAATGAGCAGTTCTTC. Protein product: CASSRWGQGFSIRDNEQFF.

The J gene is TRBJ2-3, the V gene TRBV29-1; no reliable D call. The CDR3 is made up of 14 amino acids. Germline V lookup: CDR1 SQVTM, CDR2 ANQGSEA. V was shortened by 7 bases and J by 2 bases, with 16 bases between the two germline ends. CDR3 nucleotides: TGCAGCGCCGTGACTCGCTATGCCACAGATACGCAGTATTTT. As protein: CSAVTRYATDTQYF.

The V gene is TRBV4-1, the J gene TRBJ2-4; the match to TRBD2 covers 10 bases. The V gene's germline CDR1 is MGHRA and CDR2 YSYEKL. This CDR3 region has 16 residues. With 1 base clipped from V and 6 bases from J, the junction kept 6 bases outside the gene matches. The CDR3 here is CASSQAGTSVGNIQYF. The CDR3 DNA reads as TGCGCCAGCAGCCAAGCAGGGACTAGCGTGGGAAACATTCAGTACTTC.

The chain links TRBV6-5 to TRBJ2-7, with D possibly matching TRBD2 (5 bases). Trimming pared 2 bases from V and 3 bases from J, leaving 8 bases between. Germline V CDR1 and CDR2: MNHEY, SVGAGI. This CDR3 spans 13 amino acids. The CDR3 reads CASSYATNYEQYF. Here the CDR3 DNA reads TGTGCCAGCAGTTACGCGACTAACTACGAGCAGTACTTC.

The genes are TRBV6-1 and TRBJ2-7, with D maybe TRBD2 (5 bases). CDR3 size: 11 residues. Per the germline V gene, CDR1 is MNHNS and CDR2 is SASEGT. Trimming shortened V by 8 bases and J by 6 bases, and 11 bases separated the two germline ends. The CDR3 region has the DNA TGTGCCAGCGTAGTGGGAGTCGAGCAGTACTTC. Its protein product is CASVVGVEQYF.

The chain combines TRBV5-1 with TRBJ2-3; the D gene is possibly TRBD2 (6 bases). From germline, CDR1 is SGHRS and CDR2 YFSETQ. Trimming cost V 5 bases and J 5 bases, with 15 bases left between them. The CDR3 is 14 residues long. CDR3 in DNA: TGCGCCAGCAGTACCGGGGGTGGTGGAGATACGCAGTATTTT. It translates to CASSTGGGGDTQYF.

This clone was seen a single time. This chain connects TRBV6-5 to TRBJ1-1; 9 nucleotides match TRBD1. Germline-derived CDR1 and CDR2 are MNHEY and SVGAGI. There are 12 residues in the CDR3. Unmatched junction bases numbered 2, after V lost 8 bases and J lost 4 bases. Here the CDR3 reads CASQQGATEAFF. The CDR3 DNA is TGTGCCAGCCAACAGGGGGCCACTGAAGCTTTCTTT.

The J gene is TRBJ1-5, the V gene TRBV19, with TRBD1 matching 10 bases. Germline lookup yields CDR1 LNHDA and CDR2 SQIVND (reference sequence). The CDR3 runs to 15 residues. V lost 3 bases to trimming and J lost 5 bases; unmatched junction nucleotides: 4. This chain's CDR3 is CASSMGQGRDQPQHF. The CDR3 DNA follows: TGTGCCAGTAGTATGGGACAGGGGAGGGATCAGCCCCAGCATTTT. The variable domain in full, with the rest retrieved from reference TRBV19 and TRBJ1-5, is DGGITQSPKYLFRKEGQNVTLSCEQNLNHDAMYWYRQDPGQGLRLIYYSQIVNDFQKGDIAEGYSVSREKKESFPLTVTSAQKNPTAFYLCASSMGQGRDQPQHFGDGTRLSIL.